These T cell receptor beta chains were read from a single sample in a study of shared clonotypes between healthy human individuals. Sequencing used immunoSEQ multiplex PCR; TCRdb keeps in-frame clones, though not all of them. The data contain a few million clones, just over 90% of them singletons. Sequencing was done on a sample of naive CD4+ T cells sorted from blood. These receptors were taken from a man between 18 and 29 years old in good health. CDR3s include the opening cysteine and the closing phenylalanine or tryptophan. Fields, in order: V gene, D gene, clone size, CDR3 length, J gene, CDR3 protein, CDR3 DNA. A D gene is named only where the DNA matches it firmly. Clone size, where shown, is once, few, many, or a class for clones that have expanded.

>TRBV19|TRBD1|.|13|TRBJ2-5
CASQGRGQETQYF
TGTGCCAGTCAGGGCAGGGGGCAAGAGACCCAGTACTTC
>TRBV6-1|.|.|12|TRBJ1-2
CASSESPYGYTF
TGTGCCAGCAGTGAATCCCCCTATGGCTACACCTTC
>TRBV7-3|.|.|16|TRBJ1-1
CASSLKGVPLNTEAFF
TGTGCCAGCAGCTTAAAGGGGGTCCCATTGAACACTGAAGCTTTCTTT
>TRBV7-6|.|.|14|TRBJ2-6
CASSPPKASNVLTF
TGTGCCAGCAGCCCCCCCAAAGCATCCAACGTCCTGACTTTC
>TRBV18|.|.|17|TRBJ1-6
CASSPGIVQGYNSPLHF
TGTGCCAGCTCACCCGGTATCGTGCAGGGGTACAATTCACCCCTCCACTTT
>TRBV10-3|TRBD2|.|17|TRBJ2-7
CAISPGTSGGRSYEQYF
TGTGCCATCAGTCCCGGGACTAGCGGGGGTCGATCCTACGAGCAGTACTTC
>TRBV9|TRBD2|few|15|TRBJ2-1
CASSIRLAGYNEQFF
TGTGCCAGCAGCATTAGACTAGCGGGCTACAATGAGCAGTTCTTC
>TRBV5-5|.|.|14|TRBJ1-2
CASSLEQGWYGYTF
TGTGCCAGCAGCTTGGAGCAGGGATGGTATGGCTACACCTTC
>TRBV7-9|.|.|16|TRBJ1-3
CASSLFAADSGNTIYF
TGTGCCAGCAGCTTATTCGCGGCTGACTCTGGAAACACCATATATTTT
>TRBV11-2|TRBD2|.|13|TRBJ2-7
CASSQAGVREQYF
TGTGCCAGCAGCCAGGCGGGAGTGCGGGAGCAGTACTTC
>TRBV25-1|TRBD1|.|14|TRBJ2-5
CASSAPTGQETQYF
TGTGCCAGCAGTGCCCCGACAGGGCAAGAGACCCAGTACTTC
>TRBV18|.|.|11|TRBJ2-5
CASSKVETQYF
TGTGCCAGCTCGAAAGTGGAGACCCAGTACTTC
>TRBV19|.|.|16|TRBJ1-3
CASSILAAGERNTIYF
TGTGCCAGTAGTATACTCGCGGCAGGGGAGAGAAACACCATATATTTT
>TRBV19|.|.|16|TRBJ1-6
CASSIEGRLGGSPLHF
TGTGCCAGTAGTATAGAGGGTCGGCTCGGAGGATCACCCCTCCACTTT
>TRBV29-1|.|.|13|TRBJ2-5
CSAGLGAGETQYF
TGCAGCGCCGGGTTGGGGGCTGGGGAGACCCAGTACTTC
>TRBV5-1|.|.|13|TRBJ2-4
CASSLEQENIQYF
TGCGCCAGCAGCTTGGAGCAGGAAAACATTCAGTACTTC
>TRBV5-4|.|.|12|TRBJ2-5
CASSPILETQYF
TGTGCCAGCAGCCCCATACTCGAGACCCAGTACTTC
>TRBV5-1|TRBD1|.|16|TRBJ2-4
CASSLPRDRGQSIQYF
TGCGCCAGCAGCTTGCCCCGGGACAGGGGGCAAAGCATTCAGTACTTC
>TRBV6-5|.|.|13|TRBJ2-2
CASSYLNTGELFF
TGTGCCAGCAGTTACCTGAACACCGGGGAGCTGTTTTTT
>TRBV19|.|once|15|TRBJ1-5
CASSTTGIGNQPQHF
TGTGCCAGTAGTACGACAGGAATTGGCAATCAGCCCCAGCATTTT
>TRBV30|.|.|15|TRBJ2-3
CAWSAGSTSTDTQYF
TGTGCCTGGAGTGCAGGGAGTACTAGCACAGATACGCAGTATTTT
>TRBV6-4|.|few|13|TRBJ1-1
CASSAQGNTEAFF
TGTGCCAGCAGTGCCCAGGGGAACACTGAAGCTTTCTTT
>TRBV4-1|TRBD1|.|15|TRBJ1-5
CASSQADRELQPQHF
TGCGCCAGCAGCCAAGCCGACAGGGAGCTTCAGCCCCAGCATTTT
>TRBV10-1|.|.|12|TRBJ1-1
CASSGAGAEAFF
TGCGCCAGCAGTGGGGCAGGAGCTGAAGCTTTCTTT
>TRBV19|.|.|14|TRBJ2-7
CASRSGLGAYEQYF
TGTGCCAGTAGATCAGGCCTCGGGGCCTACGAGCAGTACTTC
>TRBV18|.|.|16|TRBJ2-2
CASSPPNGLNTGELFF
TGTGCCAGCTCACCACCGAACGGTTTGAACACCGGGGAGCTGTTTTTT
>TRBV7-6|TRBD2|.|14|TRBJ2-7
CASSISGTSYEQYF
TGTGCCAGCAGCATATCCGGGACTAGTTACGAGCAGTACTTC
>TRBV4-1|.|once|15|TRBJ1-5
CASSLGQPDLQPQHF
TGCGCCAGCAGCCTTGGACAGCCCGACCTTCAGCCCCAGCATTTT
>TRBV5-1|.|.|14|TRBJ2-1
CASSSLQGGGEQFF
TGCGCCAGCAGCTCGTTACAGGGAGGAGGTGAGCAGTTCTTC
>TRBV18|.|.|15|TRBJ2-1
CASSPLAAGYNEQFF
TGTGCCAGCTCACCTTTGGCAGCGGGTTACAATGAGCAGTTCTTC
>TRBV10-1|TRBD2|.|13|TRBJ2-7
CASSLAGSYEQYF
TGCGCCAGCAGTCTAGCGGGAAGCTACGAGCAGTACTTC
>TRBV5-1|.|.|12|TRBJ1-1
CASRLGNTEAFF
TGCGCCAGCAGACTCGGAAACACTGAAGCTTTCTTT
>TRBV5-1|.|.|14|TRBJ1-1
CASSLVGGLMEAFF
TGCGCCAGCAGCTTGGTGGGGGGCCTTATGGAAGCTTTCTTT
>TRBV10-3|TRBD1|.|15|TRBJ1-4
CAIRSGTGDNEKLFF
TGTGCCATCAGGTCCGGGACAGGGGATAATGAAAAACTGTTTTTT
>TRBV5-1|.|.|15|TRBJ2-1
CASSLAGAGYNEQFF
TGCGCCAGCAGCTTGGCGGGGGCAGGGTACAATGAGCAGTTCTTC
>TRBV30|.|.|15|TRBJ2-1
CAWSRTELGSNEQFF
TGTGCCTGGAGCCGGACGGAGCTAGGTAGCAATGAGCAGTTCTTC
>TRBV28|TRBD1|.|15|TRBJ1-2
CASTRQGARLYGYTF
TGTGCCAGCACCCGACAGGGGGCTAGGCTCTATGGCTACACCTTC
>TRBV5-1|TRBD1|.|13|TRBJ2-1
CASSGQGGNEQFF
TGCGCCAGCTCGGGACAGGGTGGGAATGAGCAGTTCTTC
>TRBV16|.|.|15|TRBJ1-4
CASSQNGVEGEKLFF
TGTGCCAGCAGCCAAAACGGGGTGGAAGGTGAAAAACTGTTTTTT
>TRBV30|.|.|20|TRBJ2-5
CAWTRALVQGAGLPGETQYF
TGTGCCTGGACCCGGGCGCTAGTACAAGGCGCAGGGTTACCTGGTGAGACCCAGTACTTC
>TRBV7-9|TRBD1|.|15|TRBJ2-3
CASSLRAPRGDTQYF
TGTGCCAGCAGCTTAAGGGCGCCCAGGGGGGATACGCAGTATTTT
>TRBV19|.|.|14|TRBJ1-1
CASRDNSRTTEAFF
TGTGCCAGTAGAGATAACTCTCGGACCACTGAAGCTTTCTTT
>TRBV6-5|.|.|15|TRBJ2-7
CASSYSAQGTYEQYF
TGTGCCAGCAGTTACTCGGCGCAGGGAACCTACGAGCAGTACTTC